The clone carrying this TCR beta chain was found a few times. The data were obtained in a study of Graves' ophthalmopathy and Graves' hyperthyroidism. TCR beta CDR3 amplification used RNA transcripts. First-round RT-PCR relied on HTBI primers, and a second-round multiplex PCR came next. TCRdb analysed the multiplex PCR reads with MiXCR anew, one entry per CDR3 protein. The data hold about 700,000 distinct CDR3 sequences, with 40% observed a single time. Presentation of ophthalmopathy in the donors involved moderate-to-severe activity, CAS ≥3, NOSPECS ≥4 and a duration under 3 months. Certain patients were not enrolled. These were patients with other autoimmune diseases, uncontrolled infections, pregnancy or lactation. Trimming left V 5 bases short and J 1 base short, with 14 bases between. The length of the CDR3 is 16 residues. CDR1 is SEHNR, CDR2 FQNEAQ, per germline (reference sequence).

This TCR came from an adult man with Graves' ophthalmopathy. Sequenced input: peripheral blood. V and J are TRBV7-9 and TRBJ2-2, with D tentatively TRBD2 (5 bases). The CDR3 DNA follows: TGTGCCAGCAGCCCTCGTGGACTGAGGAACACCGGGGAGCTGTTTTTT. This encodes CASSPRGLRNTGELFF.